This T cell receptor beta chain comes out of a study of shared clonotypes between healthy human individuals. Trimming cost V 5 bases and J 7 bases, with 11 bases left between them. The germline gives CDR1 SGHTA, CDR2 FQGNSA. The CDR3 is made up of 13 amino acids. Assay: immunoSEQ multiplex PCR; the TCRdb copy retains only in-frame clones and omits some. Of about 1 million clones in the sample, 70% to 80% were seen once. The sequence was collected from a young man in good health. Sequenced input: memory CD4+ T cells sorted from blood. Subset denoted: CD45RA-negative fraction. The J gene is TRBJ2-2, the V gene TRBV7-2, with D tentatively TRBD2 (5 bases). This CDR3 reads CASSLDFFGELFF. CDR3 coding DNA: TGTGCCAGCAGCCTGGACTTTTTCGGGGAGCTGTTTTTT.